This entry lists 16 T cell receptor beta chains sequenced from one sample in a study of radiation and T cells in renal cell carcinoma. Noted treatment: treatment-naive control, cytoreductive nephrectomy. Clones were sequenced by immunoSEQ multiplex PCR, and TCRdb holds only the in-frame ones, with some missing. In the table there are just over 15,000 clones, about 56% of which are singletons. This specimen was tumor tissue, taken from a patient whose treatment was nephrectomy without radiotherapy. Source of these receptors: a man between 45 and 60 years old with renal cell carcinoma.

The CDR3 region has the DNA TGTGCCAGCAGCGGAGACATATTTGCCAACGTCCTGACTTTC. It translates to CASSGDIFANVLTF. The V gene is TRBV5-6, the J gene TRBJ2-6; the D is unclear. Trimming left V 4 bases short and J 7 bases short, with 12 bases between. The CDR3 is 14 residues long. Germline-derived CDR1 and CDR2 are SGHDT and YYEEEE.

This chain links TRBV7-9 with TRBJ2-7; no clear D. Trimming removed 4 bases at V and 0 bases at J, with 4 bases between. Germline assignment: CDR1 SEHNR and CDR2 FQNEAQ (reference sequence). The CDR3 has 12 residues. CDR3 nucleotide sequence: TGTGCCAGCAGCTCCAGCTCCTACGAGCAGTACTTC. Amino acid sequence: CASSSSSYEQYF.

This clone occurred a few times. The CDR3 protein is CASNTGGGNYGYTF. Written as DNA, the CDR3 is TGTGCCAGCAACACAGGAGGAGGGAACTATGGCTACACCTTC. This chain uses TRBV5-4 with TRBJ1-2; D is perhaps TRBD1 (5 bases). The CDR3 is 14 amino acids. CDR1 SGHNT and CDR2 YYREEE come from the germline V gene (reference sequence). Trimming pared 6 bases from V and 2 bases from J, leaving 14 bases between.

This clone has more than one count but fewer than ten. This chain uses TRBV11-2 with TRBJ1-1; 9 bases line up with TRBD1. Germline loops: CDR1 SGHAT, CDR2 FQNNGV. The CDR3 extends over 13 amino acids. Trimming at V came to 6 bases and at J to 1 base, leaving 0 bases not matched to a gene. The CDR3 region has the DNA TGTGCCAGCAGACAGGGGGCGAACACTGAAGCTTTCTTT. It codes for CASRQGANTEAFF.

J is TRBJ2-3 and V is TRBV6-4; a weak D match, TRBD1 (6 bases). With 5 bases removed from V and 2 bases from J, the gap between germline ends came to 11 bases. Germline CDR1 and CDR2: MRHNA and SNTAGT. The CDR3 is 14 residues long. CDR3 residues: CASSRDTATDTQYF. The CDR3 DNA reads TGTGCCAGCAGTCGGGACACCGCCACAGATACGCAGTATTTT.

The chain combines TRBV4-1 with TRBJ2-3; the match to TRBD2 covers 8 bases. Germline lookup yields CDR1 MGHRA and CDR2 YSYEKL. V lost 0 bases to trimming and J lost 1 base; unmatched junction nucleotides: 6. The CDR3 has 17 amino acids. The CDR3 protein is CASSQEGLALGTDTQYF. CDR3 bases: TGCGCCAGCAGCCAAGAAGGACTAGCACTCGGCACAGATACGCAGTATTTT.

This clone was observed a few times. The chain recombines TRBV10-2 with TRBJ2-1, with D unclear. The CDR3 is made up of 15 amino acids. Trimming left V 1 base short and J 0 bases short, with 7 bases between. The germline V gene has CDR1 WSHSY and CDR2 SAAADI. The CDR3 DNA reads TGCGCCAGCAGTGAGTACGAGAGCTCCTACAATGAGCAGTTCTTC. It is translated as CASSEYESSYNEQFF.

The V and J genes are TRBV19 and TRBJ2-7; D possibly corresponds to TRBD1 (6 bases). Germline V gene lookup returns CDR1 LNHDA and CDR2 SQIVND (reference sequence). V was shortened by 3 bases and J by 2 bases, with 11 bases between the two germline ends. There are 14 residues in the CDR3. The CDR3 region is CASSMGQLAYEQYF. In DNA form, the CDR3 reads TGTGCCAGTAGTATGGGACAACTCGCCTACGAGCAGTACTTC.

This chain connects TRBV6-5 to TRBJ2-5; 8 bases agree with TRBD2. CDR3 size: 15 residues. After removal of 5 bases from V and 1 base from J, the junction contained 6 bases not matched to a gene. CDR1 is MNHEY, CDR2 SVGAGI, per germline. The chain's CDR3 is CASSPGAGGQETQYF. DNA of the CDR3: TGTGCCAGCAGTCCAGGGGCGGGAGGCCAAGAGACCCAGTACTTC.

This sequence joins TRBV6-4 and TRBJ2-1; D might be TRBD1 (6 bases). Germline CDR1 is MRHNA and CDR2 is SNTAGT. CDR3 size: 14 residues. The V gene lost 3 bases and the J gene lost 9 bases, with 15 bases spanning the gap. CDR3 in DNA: TGTGCCAGCAGTGAACAGGGTCTCGGGACTGAGCAGTTCTTC. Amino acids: CASSEQGLGTEQFF.

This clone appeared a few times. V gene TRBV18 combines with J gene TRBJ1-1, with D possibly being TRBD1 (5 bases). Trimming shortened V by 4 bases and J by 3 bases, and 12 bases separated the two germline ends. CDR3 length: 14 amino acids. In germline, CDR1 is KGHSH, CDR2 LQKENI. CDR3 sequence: CASSLLQGDTEAFF. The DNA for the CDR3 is TGTGCCAGCTCACTCCTGCAGGGTGACACTGAAGCTTTCTTT.

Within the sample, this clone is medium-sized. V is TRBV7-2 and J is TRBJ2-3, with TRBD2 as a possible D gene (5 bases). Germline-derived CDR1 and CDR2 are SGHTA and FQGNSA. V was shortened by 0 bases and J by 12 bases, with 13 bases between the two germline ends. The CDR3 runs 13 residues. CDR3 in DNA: TGTGCCAGCAGCTTAGCATTGTCGGGGTCCCAGTATTTT. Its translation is CASSLALSGSQYF.

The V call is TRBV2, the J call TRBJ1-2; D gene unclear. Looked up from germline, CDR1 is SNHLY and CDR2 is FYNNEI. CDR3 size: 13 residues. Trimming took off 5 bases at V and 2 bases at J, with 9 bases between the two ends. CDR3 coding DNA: TGTGCCAGCAGTCGCGAGGACAACTATGGCTACACCTTC. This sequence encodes CASSREDNYGYTF.

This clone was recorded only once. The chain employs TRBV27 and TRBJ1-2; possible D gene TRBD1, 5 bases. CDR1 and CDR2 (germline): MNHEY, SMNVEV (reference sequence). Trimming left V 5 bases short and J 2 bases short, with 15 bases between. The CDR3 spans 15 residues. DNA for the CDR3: TGTGCCAGCAGTCCGGACAAGGCCTGGAACTATGGCTACACCTTC. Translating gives CASSPDKAWNYGYTF.

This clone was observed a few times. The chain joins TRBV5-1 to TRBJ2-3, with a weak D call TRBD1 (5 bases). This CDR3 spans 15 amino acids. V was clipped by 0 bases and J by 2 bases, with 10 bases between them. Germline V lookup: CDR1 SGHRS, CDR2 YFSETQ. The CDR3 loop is CASSLDAGNTDTQYF. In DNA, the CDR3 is TGCGCCAGCAGCTTGGACGCAGGGAACACAGATACGCAGTATTTT.

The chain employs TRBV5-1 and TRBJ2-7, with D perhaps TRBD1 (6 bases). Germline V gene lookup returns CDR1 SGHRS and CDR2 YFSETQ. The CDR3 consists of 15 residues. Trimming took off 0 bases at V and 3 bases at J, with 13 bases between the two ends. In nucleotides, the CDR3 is TGCGCCAGCAGCTTGGAACAGGGAGTAATCTACGAGCAGTACTTC. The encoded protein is CASSLEQGVIYEQYF.